This T cell receptor (beta chain) appears in the sequencing data of a study of T cell repertoires in cytomegalovirus infection. At the level of the study: Use of recently identified HLA-C-restricted and well-studied HLA-B-restricted CMV epitopes was part of the study.

The germline CDR1 and CDR2 sequences are LNHDA and SQIVND (reference sequence). CDR3 length equals 15 residues. Deletions cut 11 bases from V and 0 bases from J, with 17 bases between. This clonotype was picked up a small number of times. The antigen is not known. TCRdb passed the reads through MiXCR, listing each CDR3 protein once. The sample contains some 100,000 distinct CDR3 sequences, about 30% of which appear only once. Study-level points and caveats: Identification of carriers of CMV plus the relevant HLA was achieved through cumulative public TCR beta family frequency.

Material: CD8+ T cells from cultured PBMCs, obtained from culture after CMV antigen stimulation. The V call is TRBV19, the J call TRBJ1-5, with a tentative D call TRBD1 (5 bases). The origin of this receptor is a human donor in good health (CMV status not recorded). Some clones in this sample may be carry-over from other donors' samples. The CDR3: CASRGRPYSNQPQHF. In DNA, the CDR3 is TGTGCCTCGAGGGGCCGACCTTATAGCAATCAGCCCCAGCATTTT.